A selection of T cell receptor beta chains follows, all from one sample in a study of blood T cell repertoires in COVID-19. Produced via immunoSEQ multiplex PCR; TCRdb's table is partial and in-frame only. The table lists roughly 300,000 clones, around 90% of them singletons. The sample taken for sequencing was peripheral blood. Receptors originate from a man between 18 and 29 years old who had recovered from COVID-19. CDR3s include the opening cysteine and the closing phenylalanine or tryptophan. The order of the fields is D gene, V gene, J gene, clone size, CDR3 protein, CDR3 DNA. The D gene is left open where the match is weak. Expanded clones get a size class; other rows say once, few or many, or leave the size out.

d_gene: TRBD2; v_gene: TRBV9; j_gene: TRBJ2-5; abundance: .; CDR3aa: CASSVLAGVGETQYF; CDR3nt: TGTGCCAGCAGCGTTCTAGCGGGAGTGGGAGAGACCCAGTACTTC
d_gene: .; v_gene: TRBV24-1; j_gene: TRBJ1-2; abundance: .; CDR3aa: CATSDQGYGYTF; CDR3nt: TGTGCCACCAGTGATCAGGGGTATGGCTACACCTTC
d_gene: TRBD2; v_gene: TRBV27; j_gene: TRBJ2-5; abundance: once; CDR3aa: CASSLGSLAGDQETQYF; CDR3nt: TGTGCCAGCAGTTTAGGGTCGCTAGCGGGGGACCAAGAGACCCAGTACTTC
d_gene: TRBD1; v_gene: TRBV3-1/TRBV3-2; j_gene: TRBJ2-2; abundance: .; CDR3aa: CASSQVWLGQGADTGELFF; CDR3nt: TGTGCCAGCAGCCAAGTGTGGTTAGGACAGGGGGCCGACACCGGGGAGCTGTTTTTT
d_gene: .; v_gene: TRBV7-3; j_gene: TRBJ2-2; abundance: .; CDR3aa: CASTRGGNTGELFF; CDR3nt: TGTGCCAGCACCCGAGGGGGGAACACCGGGGAGCTGTTTTTT
d_gene: TRBD2; v_gene: TRBV6-1; j_gene: TRBJ2-7; abundance: .; CDR3aa: CASSGPGLAVAYEQYF; CDR3nt: TGTGCCAGCAGTGGTCCGGGACTAGCGGTCGCCTACGAGCAGTACTTC
d_gene: .; v_gene: TRBV20-1; j_gene: TRBJ2-7; abundance: .; CDR3aa: CSARGQYEQYF; CDR3nt: TGCAGTGCTAGAGGACAGTACGAGCAGTACTTC
d_gene: .; v_gene: TRBV6-5; j_gene: TRBJ2-7; abundance: few; CDR3aa: CASEDSYEQYF; CDR3nt: TGTGCCAGCGAGGACAGCTACGAGCAGTACTTC
d_gene: .; v_gene: TRBV15; j_gene: TRBJ1-1; abundance: .; CDR3aa: CATSRGRAGPWNTEAFF; CDR3nt: TGTGCCACCAGCAGAGGAAGGGCAGGGCCCTGGAACACTGAAGCTTTCTTT
d_gene: TRBD2; v_gene: TRBV18; j_gene: TRBJ2-5; abundance: .; CDR3aa: CASSPEGGALQETQYF; CDR3nt: TGTGCCAGCTCCCCGGAGGGAGGGGCCCTACAAGAGACCCAGTACTTC
d_gene: .; v_gene: TRBV29-1; j_gene: TRBJ2-1; abundance: .; CDR3aa: CSVDRGDREEQFF; CDR3nt: TGCAGCGTTGACAGGGGTGACCGCGAGGAGCAGTTCTTC
d_gene: .; v_gene: TRBV12-3/TRBV12-4; j_gene: TRBJ2-5; abundance: once; CDR3aa: CASRRQEETQYF; CDR3nt: TGTGCCAGCAGGCGACAGGAAGAGACCCAGTACTTC
d_gene: TRBD1; v_gene: TRBV5-4; j_gene: TRBJ2-7; abundance: .; CDR3aa: CASSGYRTGVDEQYF; CDR3nt: TGTGCCAGCAGCGGATATCGGACAGGGGTAGACGAGCAGTACTTC
d_gene: .; v_gene: TRBV29-1; j_gene: TRBJ2-3; abundance: .; CDR3aa: CSVVTQRQFATDTQYF; CDR3nt: TGCAGCGTTGTGACACAAAGACAGTTTGCTACAGATACGCAGTATTTT
d_gene: .; v_gene: TRBV18; j_gene: TRBJ2-5; abundance: .; CDR3aa: CASSSNQVNQETQYF; CDR3nt: TGTGCCAGCTCATCTAATCAGGTGAACCAAGAGACCCAGTACTTC
d_gene: TRBD1; v_gene: TRBV3-1/TRBV3-2; j_gene: TRBJ2-7; abundance: .; CDR3aa: CASSRTGYEQYF; CDR3nt: TGTGCCAGCAGCCGGACAGGCTACGAGCAGTACTTC
d_gene: TRBD1; v_gene: TRBV5-6; j_gene: TRBJ2-1; abundance: .; CDR3aa: CASSSPGTVDEQFF; CDR3nt: TGTGCCAGCAGCTCACCCGGGACAGTAGATGAGCAGTTCTTC
d_gene: .; v_gene: TRBV2; j_gene: TRBJ1-1; abundance: .; CDR3aa: CASSELADRIMNTEAFF; CDR3nt: TGTGCCAGCAGTGAGTTGGCAGATCGAATTATGAACACTGAAGCTTTCTTT
d_gene: .; v_gene: TRBV28; j_gene: TRBJ2-7; abundance: .; CDR3aa: CASSPTGASYEQYF; CDR3nt: TGTGCCAGCAGTCCGACAGGAGCGTCCTACGAGCAGTACTTC
d_gene: TRBD1; v_gene: TRBV9; j_gene: TRBJ2-1; abundance: once; CDR3aa: CASSATGGEAFEQFF; CDR3nt: TGTGCCAGCAGCGCAACAGGGGGCGAGGCGTTTGAGCAGTTCTTC
d_gene: .; v_gene: TRBV19; j_gene: TRBJ1-2; abundance: .; CDR3aa: CASRRGGRGYGYTF; CDR3nt: TGTGCCAGTAGGCGCGGGGGAAGGGGCTATGGCTACACCTTC
d_gene: .; v_gene: TRBV11-3; j_gene: TRBJ2-1; abundance: .; CDR3aa: CASSFGGSYNEQFF; CDR3nt: TGTGCCAGCAGCTTCGGTGGCTCCTACAATGAGCAGTTCTTC
d_gene: .; v_gene: TRBV3-1/TRBV3-2; j_gene: TRBJ2-7; abundance: .; CDR3aa: CASSQEGEHRTYEQYF; CDR3nt: TGTGCCAGCAGCCAAGAGGGAGAGCACAGAACCTACGAGCAGTACTTC
d_gene: .; v_gene: TRBV10-3; j_gene: TRBJ1-2; abundance: few; CDR3aa: CAIRRANYGYTF; CDR3nt: TGTGCCATCAGGAGAGCTAACTATGGCTACACCTTC
d_gene: TRBD1; v_gene: TRBV30; j_gene: TRBJ2-6; abundance: .; CDR3aa: CAWSVTRQGALSGANVLTF; CDR3nt: TGTGCCTGGAGTGTGACCAGACAGGGGGCCCTTTCTGGGGCCAACGTCCTGACTTTC
d_gene: TRBD1; v_gene: TRBV4-1; j_gene: TRBJ1-2; abundance: .; CDR3aa: CASSLVGQGDYGYTF; CDR3nt: TGCGCCAGCAGCCTTGTCGGACAGGGCGACTATGGCTACACCTTC
d_gene: .; v_gene: TRBV5-1; j_gene: TRBJ1-4; abundance: .; CDR3aa: CASSVDRSATNEKLFF; CDR3nt: TGCGCCAGCAGCGTCGACAGATCCGCAACTAATGAAAAACTGTTTTTT
d_gene: TRBD1; v_gene: TRBV6-2/TRBV6-3; j_gene: TRBJ2-2; abundance: .; CDR3aa: CASSEPGGAGNTGELFF; CDR3nt: TGTGCCAGCAGCGAGCCAGGGGGCGCGGGGAACACCGGGGAGCTGTTTTTT
d_gene: TRBD1; v_gene: TRBV5-1; j_gene: TRBJ1-6; abundance: .; CDR3aa: CASSQGQSSYNSPLHF; CDR3nt: TGCGCCAGCAGCCAGGGACAGAGCTCCTATAATTCACCCCTCCACTTT
d_gene: TRBD2; v_gene: TRBV10-2; j_gene: TRBJ2-3; abundance: .; CDR3aa: CASIPGLAGADTQYF; CDR3nt: TGCGCCAGCATTCCGGGACTAGCGGGAGCCGATACGCAGTATTTT
d_gene: .; v_gene: TRBV7-2; j_gene: TRBJ2-6; abundance: .; CDR3aa: CASGQGLSGANVLTF; CDR3nt: TGTGCCAGCGGGCAGGGCCTCTCTGGGGCCAACGTCCTGACTTTC